This T cell receptor beta chain derives from a study of PD-1 blockade in classical Hodgkin lymphoma. The method was immunoSEQ multiplex PCR; TCRdb's version includes in-frame clones alone and lacks a portion of them. The sample has more than 25,000 clones; 70% to 85% are singletons. This clone was seen just once. Its cognate antigen is unknown. Brentuximab vedotin exposure varied, and every patient relapsed after autologous stem cell transplantation. The study, taken as a whole, reports: By C4D1, CD4+ diversity increased significantly, especially in complete responders. Whoever responded completely had baseline diversity much like that seen in newly diagnosed patients.

The TCR was taken from a human donor with classical Hodgkin lymphoma. The input for sequencing was peripheral blood mononuclear cells (PBMCs), taken before the second cycle of nivolumab.

The CDR3 loop is CASSRGPPEETQYF. The CDR3 DNA is TGCGCCAGCAGTCGGGGGCCGCCGGAGGAGACCCAGTACTTC. The V gene is TRBV5-1, the J gene TRBJ2-5; D may match TRBD1 or TRBD2 (6 bases each). Germline V gene data show CDR1 as SGHRS and CDR2 as YFSETQ. Trimming took off 5 bases at V and 5 bases at J, with 16 bases between the two ends. The CDR3 covers 14 residues.